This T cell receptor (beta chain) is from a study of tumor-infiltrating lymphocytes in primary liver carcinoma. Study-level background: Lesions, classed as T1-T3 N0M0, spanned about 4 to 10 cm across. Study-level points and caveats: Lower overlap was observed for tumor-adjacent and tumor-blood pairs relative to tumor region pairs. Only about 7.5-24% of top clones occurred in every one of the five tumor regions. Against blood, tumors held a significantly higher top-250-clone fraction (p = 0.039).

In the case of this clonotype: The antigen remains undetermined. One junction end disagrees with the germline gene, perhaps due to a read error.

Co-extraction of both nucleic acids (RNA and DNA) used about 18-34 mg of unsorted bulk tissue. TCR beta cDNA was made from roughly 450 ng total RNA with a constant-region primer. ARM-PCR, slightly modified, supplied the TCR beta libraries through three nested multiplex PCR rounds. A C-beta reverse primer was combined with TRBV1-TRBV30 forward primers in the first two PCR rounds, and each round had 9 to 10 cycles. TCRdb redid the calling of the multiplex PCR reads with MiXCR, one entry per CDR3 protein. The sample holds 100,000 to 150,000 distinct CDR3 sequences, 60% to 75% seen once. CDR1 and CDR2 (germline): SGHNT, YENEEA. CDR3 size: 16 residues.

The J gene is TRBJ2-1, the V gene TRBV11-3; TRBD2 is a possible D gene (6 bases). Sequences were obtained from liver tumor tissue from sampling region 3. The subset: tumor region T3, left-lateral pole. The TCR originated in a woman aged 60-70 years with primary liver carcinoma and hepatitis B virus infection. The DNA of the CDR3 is TGTGCCAGCAGCGCGATTAGCGGAGACCAATACAATGAACAGTTCTTC. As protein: CASSAISGDQYNEQFF.